Listed here are 8 T cell receptor beta chains from one sample, sequenced in a study of shared clonotypes between healthy human individuals. The method was immunoSEQ multiplex PCR; TCRdb's version includes in-frame clones alone and lacks a portion of them. The sample lists some 2.3 million clones; about 92% were seen once. The sample was naive CD4+ T cells from PBMCs. Subset specified: CD45RA+ positively selected. The receptor source for this set is a man aged 18 to 29 in good health. Some clones in this sample may be carry-over from other donors' samples.

This rearrangement joins TRBV27 to TRBJ2-5; TRBD1 matches at 9 bases. The length of the CDR3 is 15 residues. Looked up from germline, CDR1 is MNHEY and CDR2 is SMNVEV (reference sequence). The J segment lost 6 bases and the V segment lost 3 bases, leaving 8 bases of the junction unmatched. The CDR3 DNA sequence: TGTGCCAGCAGTTTTGGCGGACAGGGGATACAGACCCAGTACTTC. This sequence encodes CASSFGGQGIQTQYF.

J is TRBJ1-1 and V is TRBV7-2; D is ambiguous. The germline CDR1 and CDR2 sequences are SGHTA and FQGNSA. This CDR3 is 15 amino acids long. Deletions cut 1 base from V and 1 base from J, with 10 bases between. The CDR3 protein is CASSLGRLPNTEAFF. CDR3 nucleotides: TGTGCCAGCAGCTTAGGGAGACTGCCGAACACTGAAGCTTTCTTT.

The chain is built from TRBV6-6 and TRBJ2-7, with 8 bases fitting TRBD1. This CDR3 has 15 residues. Germline assignment: CDR1 MNHNY and CDR2 SVGAGI (reference sequence). V lost 6 bases to trimming and J lost 4 bases; unmatched junction nucleotides: 11. DNA for the CDR3: TGTGCCAGCAGCGACGGGGGCCAGGGGGCTTACGAGCAGTACTTC. Encoded protein: CASSDGGQGAYEQYF.

V gene TRBV27 combines with J gene TRBJ2-1, with D perhaps being TRBD1 or TRBD2 (6 bases each). Trimming removed 6 bases at V and 9 bases at J, with 21 bases between. The CDR3 consists of 15 residues. Germline values: CDR1 MNHEY, CDR2 SMNVEV (reference sequence). CDR3: CASRPAGGGRTEQFF. The CDR3 nucleotides read TGTGCCAGCAGACCGGCAGGAGGGGGTAGGACTGAGCAGTTCTTC.

This rearrangement joins TRBV19 to TRBJ2-2; the D gene is possibly TRBD1 (6 bases). Germline V gene data show CDR1 as LNHDA and CDR2 as SQIVND (reference sequence). Trimming shortened V by 4 bases and J by 1 base, and 22 bases separated the two germline ends. There are 19 residues in the CDR3. CDR3 coding DNA: TGTGCCAGTAGTACATTATTCGGAGGAGCGACAGGGAACACCGGGGAGCTGTTTTTT. Its protein is CASSTLFGGATGNTGELFF.

The genes are TRBV10-3 and TRBJ2-2, with TRBD1 as a possible D gene (6 bases). V shed 6 bases and J shed 5 bases, with 10 bases lying between them. The CDR3 has 13 residues. Looked up from germline, CDR1 is ENHRY and CDR2 is SYGVKD. This CDR3 is CAIRNRETGELFF. The CDR3 DNA reads as TGTGCCATCAGAAACAGGGAGACCGGGGAGCTGTTTTTT.

Details on this clone: This CDR3 is also generated by other DNA sequences in the sample. The genes are TRBV6-5 and TRBJ1-2; D is perhaps TRBD1 (6 bases). V lost 6 bases to trimming and J lost 0 bases, with 11 bases between them. The CDR3 consists of 14 residues. Germline assignment: CDR1 MNHEY and CDR2 SVGAGI. The CDR3 loop is CASRYRGANYGYTF. The CDR3 bases are TGTGCCAGCAGATATAGGGGGGCTAACTATGGCTACACCTTC.

The J gene is TRBJ1-1, the V gene TRBV5-5; D not certain. The germline gives CDR1 SGHKS, CDR2 YYEKEE (reference sequence). V lost 1 base, J lost 7 bases, and 11 bases lay in between. The CDR3 extends over 13 amino acids. The CDR3 nucleotides are TGTGCCAGCAGCTTGAACGTAGGAGGTGAAGCTTTCTTT. Its translation is CASSLNVGGEAFF.